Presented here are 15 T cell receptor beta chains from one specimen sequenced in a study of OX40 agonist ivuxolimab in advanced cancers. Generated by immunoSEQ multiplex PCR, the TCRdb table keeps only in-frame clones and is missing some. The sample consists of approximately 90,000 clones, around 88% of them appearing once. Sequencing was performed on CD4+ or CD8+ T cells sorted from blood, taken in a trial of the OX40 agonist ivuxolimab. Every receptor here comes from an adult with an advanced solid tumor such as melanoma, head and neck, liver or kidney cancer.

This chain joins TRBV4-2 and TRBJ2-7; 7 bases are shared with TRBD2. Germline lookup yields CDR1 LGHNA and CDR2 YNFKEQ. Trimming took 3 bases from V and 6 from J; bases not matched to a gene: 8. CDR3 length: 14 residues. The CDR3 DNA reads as TGTGCCAGCAGCCATCGAGCGGGGCGACTCGAGCAGTACTTC. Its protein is CASSHRAGRLEQYF.

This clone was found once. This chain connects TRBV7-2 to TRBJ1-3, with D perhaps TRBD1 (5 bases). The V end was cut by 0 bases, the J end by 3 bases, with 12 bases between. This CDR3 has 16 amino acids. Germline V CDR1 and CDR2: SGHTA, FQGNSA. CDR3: CASSLANPGLGNTIYF. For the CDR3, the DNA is TGTGCCAGCAGCTTAGCGAATCCAGGGCTTGGAAACACCATATATTTT.

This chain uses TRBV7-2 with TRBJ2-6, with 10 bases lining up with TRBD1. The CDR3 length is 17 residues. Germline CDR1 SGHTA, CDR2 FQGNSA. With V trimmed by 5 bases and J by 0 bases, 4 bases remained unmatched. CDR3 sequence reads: CASSPGQGTSGANVLTF. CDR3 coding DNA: TGTGCCAGCAGCCCGGGACAGGGGACCTCTGGGGCCAACGTCCTGACTTTC.

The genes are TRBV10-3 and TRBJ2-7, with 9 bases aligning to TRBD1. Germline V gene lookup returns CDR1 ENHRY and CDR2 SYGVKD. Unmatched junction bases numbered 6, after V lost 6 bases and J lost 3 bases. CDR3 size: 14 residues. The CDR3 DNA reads TGTGCCATCAGACCGGGACAGGGTTACTACGAGCAGTACTTC. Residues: CAIRPGQGYYEQYF.

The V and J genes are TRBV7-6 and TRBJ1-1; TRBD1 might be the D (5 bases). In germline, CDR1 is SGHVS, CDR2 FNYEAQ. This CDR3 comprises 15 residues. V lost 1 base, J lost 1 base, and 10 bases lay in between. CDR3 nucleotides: TGTGCCAGCAGCTTAGGGACACGGGGGAACACTGAAGCTTTCTTT. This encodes CASSLGTRGNTEAFF.

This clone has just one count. CDR3 sequence (DNA): TGTGCCAGCAGCTCTAGTGGGTTTGGAAACACCATATATTTT. Translated: CASSSSGFGNTIYF. The chain recombines TRBV11-2 with TRBJ1-3; no clear D. The CDR3 sequence is 14 residues long. Trimming shortened V by 4 bases and J by 3 bases, and 10 bases separated the two germline ends. Per germline, CDR1 SGHAT and CDR2 FQNNGV.

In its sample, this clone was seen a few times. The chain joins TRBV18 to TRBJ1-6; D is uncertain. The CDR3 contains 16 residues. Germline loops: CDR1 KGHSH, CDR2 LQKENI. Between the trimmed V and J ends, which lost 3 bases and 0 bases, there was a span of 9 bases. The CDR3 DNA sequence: TGTGCCAGCTCACCTTTTGAGAGCTCCTATAATTCACCCCTCCACTTT. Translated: CASSPFESSYNSPLHF.

The CDR3 nucleotides read TGCGCCAGCAGCTCCTGGGACAGGCCTGAAGCTTTCTTT. It yields the protein CASSSWDRPEAFF. This rearrangement joins TRBV5-1 to TRBJ1-1, with 8 bases identical to TRBD1. CDR3 length: 13 amino acids. With 3 bases clipped from V and 6 bases from J, the junction kept 4 bases outside the gene matches. Germline assignment: CDR1 SGHRS and CDR2 YFSETQ.

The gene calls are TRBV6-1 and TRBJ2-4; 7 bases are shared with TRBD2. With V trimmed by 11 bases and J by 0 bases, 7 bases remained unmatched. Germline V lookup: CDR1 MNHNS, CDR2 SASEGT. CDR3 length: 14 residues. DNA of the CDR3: TGTGCCCTAAGGGAGGGGCCAGCCAAAAACATTCAGTACTTC. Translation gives CALREGPAKNIQYF.

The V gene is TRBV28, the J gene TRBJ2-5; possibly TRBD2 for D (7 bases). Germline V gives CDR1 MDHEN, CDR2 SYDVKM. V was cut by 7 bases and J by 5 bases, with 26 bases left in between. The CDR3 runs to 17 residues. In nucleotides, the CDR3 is TGTGCCAGCACCCTGGGGGGGCGTCGGGGTGTAGAGGAGACCCAGTACTTC. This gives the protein CASTLGGRRGVEETQYF.

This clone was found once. CDR3 sequence reads: CASSLGWASGNTIYF. The CDR3 DNA reads TGTGCCAGCAGCTTGGGTTGGGCGTCTGGAAACACCATATATTTT. The rearrangement links TRBV5-8 to TRBJ1-3; no reliable D call. Trimming removed 0 bases from V and 1 base from J, with 8 bases in between. The length of the CDR3 is 15 residues. The germline V gene has CDR1 SGHTS and CDR2 YDEGEE. Combining the CDR3 with reference TRBV5-8 and TRBJ1-3 gives the whole variable domain EAGVTQSPTHLIKTRGQQATLRCSPISGHTSVYWYQQALGLGLQFLLWYDEGEERNRGNFPPRFSGRQFPNYSSELNVNALELEDSALYLCASSLGWASGNTIYFGEGSWLTVV.

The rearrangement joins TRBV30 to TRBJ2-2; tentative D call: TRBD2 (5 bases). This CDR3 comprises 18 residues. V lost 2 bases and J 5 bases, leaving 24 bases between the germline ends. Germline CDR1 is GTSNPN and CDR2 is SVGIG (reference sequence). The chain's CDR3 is CAWSQNRASFTGTGELFF. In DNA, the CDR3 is TGTGCCTGGAGTCAAAATCGGGCTAGCTTTACGGGGACCGGGGAGCTGTTTTTT.

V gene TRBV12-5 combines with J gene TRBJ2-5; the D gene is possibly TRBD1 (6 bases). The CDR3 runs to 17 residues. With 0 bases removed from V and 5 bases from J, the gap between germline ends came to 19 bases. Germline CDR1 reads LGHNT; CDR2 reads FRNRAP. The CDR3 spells CASGLVARGGTEETQYF. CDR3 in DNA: TGTGCTAGTGGTTTGGTAGCCCGAGGGGGTACCGAGGAGACCCAGTACTTC.

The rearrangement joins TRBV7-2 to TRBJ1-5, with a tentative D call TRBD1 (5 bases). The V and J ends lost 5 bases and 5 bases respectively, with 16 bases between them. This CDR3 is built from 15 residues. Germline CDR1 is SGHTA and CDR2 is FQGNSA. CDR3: CASSVNRIGDQPQHF. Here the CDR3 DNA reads TGTGCCAGCAGCGTGAACAGGATAGGCGATCAGCCCCAGCATTTT.

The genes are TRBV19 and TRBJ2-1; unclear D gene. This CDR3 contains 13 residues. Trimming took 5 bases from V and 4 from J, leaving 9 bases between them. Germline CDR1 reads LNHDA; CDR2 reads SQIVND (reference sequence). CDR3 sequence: CASSETSYNEQFF. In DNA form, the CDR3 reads TGTGCCAGTAGTGAAACTTCGTACAATGAGCAGTTCTTC.